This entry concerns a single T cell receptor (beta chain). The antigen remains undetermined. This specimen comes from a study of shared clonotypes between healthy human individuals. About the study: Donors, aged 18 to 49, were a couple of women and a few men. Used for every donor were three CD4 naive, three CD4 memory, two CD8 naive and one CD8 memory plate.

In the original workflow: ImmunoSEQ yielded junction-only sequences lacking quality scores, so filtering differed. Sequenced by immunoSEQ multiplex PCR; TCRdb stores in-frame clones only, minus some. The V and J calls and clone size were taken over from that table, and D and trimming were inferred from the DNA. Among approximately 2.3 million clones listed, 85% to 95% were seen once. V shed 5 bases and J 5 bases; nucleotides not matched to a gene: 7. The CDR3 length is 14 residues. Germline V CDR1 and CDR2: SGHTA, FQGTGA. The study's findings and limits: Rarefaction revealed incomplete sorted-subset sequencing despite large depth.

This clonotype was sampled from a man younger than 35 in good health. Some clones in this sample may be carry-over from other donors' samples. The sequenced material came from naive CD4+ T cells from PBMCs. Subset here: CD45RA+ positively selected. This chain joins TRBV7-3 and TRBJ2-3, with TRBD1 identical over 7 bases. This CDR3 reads CASSPRRQGDTQYF. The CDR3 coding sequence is TGTGCCAGCAGCCCACGGCGACAGGGAGATACGCAGTATTTT. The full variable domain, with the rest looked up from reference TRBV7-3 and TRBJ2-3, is GAGVSQTPSNKVTEKGKYVELRCDPISGHTALYWYRQSLGQGPEFLIYFQGTGAADDSGLPNDRFFAVRPEGSVSTLKIQRTERGDSAVYLCASSPRRQGDTQYFGPGTRLTVL.